Below, 14 T cell receptor beta chains from the same sample are listed, as sequenced in a study of blood T cell repertoires in COVID-19. Sequencing used immunoSEQ multiplex PCR; TCRdb keeps in-frame clones, though not all of them. The sample yields about 140,000 clones, about 83% seen once. Sequenced sample: peripheral blood. These receptors were collected from a human donor in a cohort sampled during active COVID-19.

The V gene is TRBV4-2, the J gene TRBJ2-7; D perhaps matches TRBD2 (6 bases). V was pared by 0 bases and J by 0 bases, with 12 bases between. There are 16 residues in the CDR3. Germline V gene lookup returns CDR1 LGHNA and CDR2 YNFKEQ. The CDR3 DNA reads TGTGCCAGCAGCCAAGATTTTCCGGGGGTCTCCTACGAGCAGTACTTC. The encoded protein is CASSQDFPGVSYEQYF.

The V call is TRBV3-1 (or the pseudogene TRBV3-2), the J call TRBJ2-1; 9 bases align to TRBD1. CDR1 is LGHDT and CDR2 is YNNKEL in the germline V gene (reference sequence). J lost 15 bases, V lost 2 bases, and 11 bases had no gene match. The CDR3 has 14 residues. In nucleotides, the CDR3 is TGTGCCAGCAGCCAATCAATGCAGGGGACAGGGTCGTTCTTC. As protein: CASSQSMQGTGSFF.

J is TRBJ2-7 and V is TRBV28, with TRBD1 matching 10 bases. The J segment lost 4 bases and the V segment lost 7 bases, leaving 4 bases of the junction unmatched. The CDR3 extends over 13 amino acids. From germline, CDR1 is MDHEN and CDR2 SYDVKM. CDR3 in amino acids: CASTTGGKYEQYF. The CDR3 DNA follows: TGTGCCAGCACGACAGGGGGCAAGTACGAGCAGTACTTC.

The chain employs TRBV7-9 and TRBJ1-1, with 9 bases matching TRBD1. Germline assignment: CDR1 SEHNR and CDR2 FQNEAQ (reference sequence). There are 16 residues in the CDR3. V was clipped by 4 bases and J by 0 bases; unmatched bases: 6. The CDR3 nucleotides read TGTGCCAGCAGCTCAACCCGGACAGGGGTGAACACTGAAGCTTTCTTT. It translates to CASSSTRTGVNTEAFF.

The chain uses TRBV27 and TRBJ1-1; 10 bases match TRBD1. The trim removed 7 bases at V and 8 bases at J, leaving 7 bases unmatched. The CDR3 consists of 13 residues. Germline V gene lookup returns CDR1 MNHEY and CDR2 SMNVEV (reference sequence). Here the CDR3 reads CASKRLDRGEAFF. In nucleotides, the CDR3 is TGTGCCAGCAAGCGATTGGACAGGGGGGAAGCTTTCTTT.

The rearrangement links TRBV6-5 to TRBJ2-1; 13 bases are shared with TRBD2. The trim removed 2 bases at V and 10 bases at J, leaving 8 bases unmatched. Germline lookup yields CDR1 MNHEY and CDR2 SVGAGI. This CDR3 spans 16 amino acids. In DNA form, the CDR3 reads TGTGCCAGCAGTTACCTGAGAGGGACTAGCGGGATGGAGCAGTTCTTC. Translated, it gives CASSYLRGTSGMEQFF.

The rearrangement links TRBV7-6 to TRBJ2-1; D possibly corresponds to TRBD1 (6 bases). The CDR3 consists of 14 residues. Trimming removed 1 base from V and 2 bases from J, with 6 bases in between. Germline CDR1 reads SGHVS; CDR2 reads FNYEAQ. CDR3 nucleotide sequence: TGTGCCAGCAGCTTAGGGGGGCCCTACAATGAGCAGTTCTTC. Translation gives CASSLGGPYNEQFF.

This chain joins TRBV4-1 and TRBJ1-4; tentative D call: TRBD1 (6 bases). Germline loops: CDR1 MGHRA, CDR2 YSYEKL. The V end was cut by 0 bases, the J end by 5 bases, with 16 bases between. The CDR3 has 17 residues. CDR3 nucleotide sequence: TGCGCCAGCAGCCAAGATCGGTCAGGGGTTCGGAATGAAAAACTGTTTTTT. This gives the protein CASSQDRSGVRNEKLFF.

V is TRBV20-1 and J is TRBJ2-1; TRBD1 matches 8 bases. Germline-derived CDR1 and CDR2 are DFQATT and SNEGSKA (reference sequence). The CDR3 spans 10 residues. V dropped 5 bases and J dropped 12; count of bases not matched to a gene: 3. DNA of the CDR3: TGCAGTGCTGCCGGGACAGGGCAGTTCTTC. Encoded protein: CSAAGTGQFF.

In this sample, this clone turned up many times. The V and J genes are TRBV19 and TRBJ1-2; D might be TRBD1 (5 bases). Per germline, CDR1 LNHDA and CDR2 SQIVND (reference sequence). V lost 5 bases, J lost 1 base, and 14 bases lay in between. The CDR3 is made up of 15 amino acids. The CDR3 is CASSRIMGHNYGYTF. CDR3 DNA sequence: TGTGCCAGTAGTCGTATAATGGGGCATAACTATGGCTACACCTTC.

V and J are TRBV15 and TRBJ1-4; 11 bases agree with TRBD1. Germline V CDR1 and CDR2: LNHNV, YYDKDF (reference sequence). The CDR3 loop spans 17 amino acids. The V gene end was trimmed by 0 bases and the J gene end by 7 bases; junction bases not matched to a gene: 7. CDR3 coding DNA: TGTGCCACCAGCAGAGAGCCCCTGGGACAGGGGGTTGAAAAACTGTTTTTT. As protein: CATSREPLGQGVEKLFF.

This chain joins TRBV10-2 and TRBJ1-3; possible D gene TRBD1, 5 bases. V lost 3 bases and J 3 bases, leaving 12 bases between the germline ends. The CDR3 sequence is 15 residues long. CDR1 and CDR2 from the germline V gene are WSHSY and SAAADI. CDR3 in amino acids: CASSERGRSGNTIYF. DNA of the CDR3: TGCGCCAGCAGTGAACGGGGGAGAAGTGGAAACACCATATATTTT.

The chain joins TRBV6-2 or TRBV6-3 to TRBJ1-5, with D uncertain. This CDR3 has 16 residues. V lost 0 bases, J lost 4 bases, and 13 bases lay in between. From germline, CDR1 is MNHEY and CDR2 SVGEGT. Written as DNA, the CDR3 is TGTGCCAGCAGTTACTCGATGGTTCCGGGGAATCAGCCCCAGCATTTT. Amino acid sequence: CASSYSMVPGNQPQHF.

The rearrangement links TRBV3-1 (or the pseudogene TRBV3-2) to TRBJ2-3; D gene uncertain. Germline assignment: CDR1 LGHDT and CDR2 YNNKEL (reference sequence). The CDR3 is 14 amino acids. Trimming took 1 base from V and 2 from J, leaving 7 bases between them. The CDR3 nucleotides are TGTGCCAGCAGCCAAGTGGTAGACACAGATACGCAGTATTTT. The encoded protein is CASSQVVDTDTQYF.